Below, 26 T cell receptor beta chains from the same sample are listed, as sequenced in a study of blood T cell repertoires in COVID-19. Sequenced by immunoSEQ multiplex PCR; TCRdb stores in-frame clones only, minus some. The sample carries tens of thousands of clones, roughly 87% recorded once. The sequencing input was peripheral blood. These receptor sequences come from a male donor with acute or convalescent COVID-19.

The J gene is TRBJ1-2, the V gene TRBV6-6, with TRBD1 identical over 8 bases. This CDR3 is 16 amino acids long. Germline CDR1 reads MNHNY; CDR2 reads SVGAGI (reference sequence). Trimming removed 2 bases from V and 3 bases from J; junction bases left unmatched: 8. Here the CDR3 DNA reads TGTGCCAGCAGTTACCTCTACGACAGGGGCGACTATGGCTACACCTTC. Protein product: CASSYLYDRGDYGYTF.

The chain links TRBV10-3 to TRBJ2-7, with TRBD1 as a possible D gene (6 bases). Trimming pared 5 bases from V and 10 bases from J, leaving 21 bases between. Germline CDR1 ENHRY, CDR2 SYGVKD. The CDR3 runs 14 residues. The CDR3 spells CAISNGQILGTQYF. The DNA of the CDR3 is TGTGCCATCAGTAATGGACAGATATTAGGAACTCAGTACTTC.

The chain is built from TRBV24-1 and TRBJ2-7, with 10 bases identical to TRBD1. CDR1 and CDR2 (germline): KGHDR, SFDVKD. The CDR3 is 15 residues long. V lost 5 bases and J lost 2; bases outside the gene matches: 5. Here the CDR3 DNA reads TGTGCCACCAGTGGAGGGACAGGGGACCCCTACGAGCAGTACTTC. Residues: CATSGGTGDPYEQYF.

This chain uses TRBV29-1 with TRBJ2-7; 7 bases fit TRBD2. Germline V gene lookup returns CDR1 SQVTM and CDR2 ANQGSEA. The V gene end was trimmed by 6 bases and the J gene end by 4 bases; junction bases not matched to a gene: 9. This CDR3 spans 13 amino acids. The CDR3 reads CSVTPGAGYEQYF. Here the CDR3 DNA reads TGCAGCGTAACCCCCGGAGCGGGGTACGAGCAGTACTTC.

This chain joins TRBV19 and TRBJ2-1; D perhaps matches TRBD1 (6 bases). V was cut by 4 bases and J by 12 bases, with 16 bases left in between. Germline V lookup: CDR1 LNHDA, CDR2 SQIVND (reference sequence). This CDR3 is 13 amino acids long. The CDR3 spells CASSSPTGLGQFF. The DNA of the CDR3 is TGTGCCAGTAGTAGCCCCACAGGGTTGGGGCAGTTCTTC.

In this sample, this clone turned up a few times. The CDR3 reads CASSPAGATNEKLFF. The CDR3 DNA reads as TGTGCCAGCTCACCAGCCGGAGCAACTAATGAAAAACTGTTTTTT. The chain combines TRBV18 with TRBJ1-4; D is uncertain. The CDR3 extends over 15 amino acids. V was pared by 2 bases and J by 0 bases, with 7 bases between. Germline CDR1 reads KGHSH; CDR2 reads LQKENI.

The V gene is TRBV10-3, the J gene TRBJ2-5; 7 bases map to TRBD2. The CDR3 has 16 amino acids. V trimming: 4 bases; J trimming: 1 base; junction bases outside the gene matches: 9. Germline V lookup: CDR1 ENHRY, CDR2 SYGVKD. The CDR3 is CAISADQRGLQETQYF. In DNA, the CDR3 is TGTGCCATCAGTGCGGATCAGCGGGGACTCCAAGAGACCCAGTACTTC.

The chain combines TRBV10-3 with TRBJ2-7; 7 positions agree with TRBD1. The length of the CDR3 is 15 residues. Trimming cost V 5 bases and J 0 bases; bases outside gene matches: 7. From germline, CDR1 is ENHRY and CDR2 SYGVKD. This CDR3 reads CAISSTGAGSYEQYF. Written as DNA, the CDR3 is TGTGCCATCAGTAGCACAGGGGCGGGCTCCTACGAGCAGTACTTC.

This clone was found once. The same CDR3 can be traced to other DNA sequences in this sample. J is TRBJ1-5 and V is TRBV19; 9 bases align to TRBD1. This CDR3 is built from 14 residues. V gave up 9 bases and J gave up 4 bases; unmatched junction bases: 7. CDR1 is LNHDA and CDR2 is SQIVND in the germline V gene (reference sequence). CDR3 nucleotides: TGTGCCAGCTCGGGACAGGGAGGTAATCAGCCCCAGCATTTT. This translates into CASSGQGGNQPQHF.

The chain links TRBV7-9 to TRBJ1-3; D remains unclear. The CDR3 is 15 residues long. The germline gives CDR1 SEHNR, CDR2 FQNEAQ (reference sequence). The ends were cut back, 3 bases at V and 0 bases at J, with 9 bases in the middle. The CDR3 DNA sequence: TGTGCCAGCAGCTTTTGGCTGAACTCTGGAAACACCATATATTTT. Translating it yields CASSFWLNSGNTIYF.

The chain combines TRBV6-4 with TRBJ2-3; TRBD2 matches 7 bases. The CDR3 spans 13 residues. V lost 6 bases to trimming and J lost 5 bases; unmatched junction nucleotides: 5. CDR1 MRHNA and CDR2 SNTAGT come from the germline V gene. The CDR3 region is CASSHREGDTQYF. Written as DNA, the CDR3 is TGTGCCAGCAGCCATAGGGAGGGAGATACGCAGTATTTT.

The genes are TRBV19 and TRBJ1-1; possible D gene TRBD1, 6 bases. In germline, CDR1 is LNHDA, CDR2 SQIVND (reference sequence). The CDR3 is made up of 13 amino acids. The V gene lost 5 bases and the J gene lost 8 bases, with 15 bases spanning the gap. The DNA for the CDR3 is TGTGCCAGTAGTCCCCGACAGGTCACAGAAGCTTTCTTT. Translation gives CASSPRQVTEAFF.

V is TRBV7-2 and J is TRBJ1-1; D might be TRBD1 (5 bases). CDR1 is SGHTA, CDR2 FQGNSA, per germline. Trimming took 1 base from V and 6 from J, leaving 9 bases between them. The CDR3 extends over 13 amino acids. CDR3 DNA: TGTGCCAGCAGCTTAGGGGCACAGGCTGAAGCTTTCTTT. It specifies CASSLGAQAEAFF.

A single count supports this clone. This chain links TRBV19 with TRBJ1-4; a weak D match, TRBD1 (5 bases). V lost 6 bases and J lost 8, with 13 bases in between. The CDR3 totals 13 residues. Germline V lookup: CDR1 LNHDA, CDR2 SQIVND (reference sequence). CDR3: CASRGRVGEKLFF. CDR3 sequence (DNA): TGTGCCAGTAGGGGCAGGGTTGGAGAAAAACTGTTTTTT.

The chain uses TRBV3-1 (or the pseudogene TRBV3-2) and TRBJ1-3; D possibly corresponds to TRBD1 (5 bases). Trimming left V 5 bases short and J 0 bases short, with 11 bases between. The CDR3 has 15 amino acids. Per the germline V gene, CDR1 is LGHDT and CDR2 is YNNKEL (reference sequence). This chain's CDR3 is CASSGDSFSGNTIYF. CDR3 nucleotide sequence: TGTGCCAGCAGCGGAGACAGCTTCTCTGGAAACACCATATATTTT.

This clone was observed a single time. The gene calls are TRBV6-5 and TRBJ2-7, with 7 bases matching TRBD2. CDR1 is MNHEY and CDR2 is SVGAGI in the germline V gene. With V trimmed by 7 bases and J by 6 bases, 12 bases remained unmatched. The CDR3 totals 14 residues. CDR3 residues: CASKPIGGRGEQYF. As DNA, the CDR3 is TGTGCCAGCAAACCCATCGGGGGGAGGGGCGAGCAGTACTTC.

V is TRBV6-6 and J is TRBJ2-2, with D maybe TRBD2 (5 bases). V was shortened by 7 bases and J by 4 bases, with 16 bases between the two germline ends. The germline CDR1 and CDR2 sequences are MNHNY and SVGAGI (reference sequence). The CDR3 is 15 residues long. CDR3 nucleotide sequence: TGTGCCAGCAATAGCGAAGGGATAGGCACCGGGGAGCTGTTTTTT. Amino acids: CASNSEGIGTGELFF.

CDR3 in amino acids: CASSLGRVETQYF. For the CDR3, the DNA is TGTGCCAGCAGCTTAGGGAGGGTGGAGACCCAGTACTTC. The V and J genes are TRBV7-2 and TRBJ2-5; TRBD2 is a possible D gene (6 bases). Trimming cost V 1 base and J 5 bases, with 8 bases left between them. The CDR3 spans 13 residues. Germline loops: CDR1 SGHTA, CDR2 FQGNSA.

The V call is TRBV7-7, the J call TRBJ2-5; 13 nucleotides agree with TRBD2. CDR1 and CDR2 (germline): SSHAT, FNYEAQ (reference sequence). This CDR3 is 16 amino acids long. Trimming at V came to 5 bases and at J to 5 bases, leaving 8 bases not matched to a gene. CDR3: CASSRRLAGGGETQYF. In DNA form, the CDR3 reads TGTGCCAGCAGCCGCCGACTAGCGGGGGGCGGGGAGACCCAGTACTTC.

The V and J genes are TRBV5-1 and TRBJ2-1; TRBD1 matches 9 bases. Germline-derived CDR1 and CDR2 are SGHRS and YFSETQ. This CDR3 contains 13 residues. In nucleotides, the CDR3 is TGCGGATCGAGGGACAGGGCCTACAATGAGCAGTTCTTC. Its protein is CGSRDRAYNEQFF. Full variable domain (rest looked up from reference TRBV5-1 and TRBJ2-1): KAGVTQTPRYLIKTRGQQVTLSCSPISGHRSVSWYQQTPGQGLQFLFEYFSETQRNKGNFPGRFSGRQFSNSRSEMNVSTLELGDSALYLCGSRDRAYNEQFFGPGTRLTVL.

This sequence joins TRBV4-1 and TRBJ1-4, with a tentative D call TRBD1 (6 bases). This CDR3 is built from 15 residues. The germline gives CDR1 MGHRA, CDR2 YSYEKL. V lost 4 bases and J 7 bases, leaving 16 bases between the germline ends. The CDR3 here is CASSLWQGRSEKLFF. The DNA of the CDR3 is TGCGCCAGCAGCCTCTGGCAGGGGCGGAGTGAAAAACTGTTTTTT.

The J gene is TRBJ2-2, the V gene TRBV7-9, with a possible D match to TRBD1 (6 bases). V was clipped by 5 bases and J by 3 bases, with 13 bases between them. Germline values: CDR1 SEHNR, CDR2 FQNEAQ (reference sequence). The CDR3 extends over 15 amino acids. The CDR3 nucleotides are TGTGCCAGCAGCCGCAGGGGTACGGACACCGGGGAGCTGTTTTTT. This translates into CASSRRGTDTGELFF.

This clone was picked up one time. No conserved phenylalanine or tryptophan is present at the end of the CDR3, so a read error is the likely explanation. No DNA is shown, since the ends of the CDR3 on it are uncertain; the CDR3 is the one TCRdb lists. V and J are TRBV5-6 and TRBJ2-4; the table names TRBD2, a call not compared with the DNA. Inclusive of both ends, the CDR3 amounts to 14 amino acids. CDR1 is SGHDT and CDR2 is YYEEEE in the germline V gene. The CDR3 loop reads CASSTPGLAGFTWG.

The chain has TRBV5-5 and TRBJ2-5, with a tentative D call TRBD1 (8 bases). CDR1 SGHKS and CDR2 YYEKEE come from the germline V gene (reference sequence). With 3 bases removed from V and 4 bases from J, the gap between germline ends came to 13 bases. The CDR3 has 14 residues. CDR3 sequence (DNA): TGTGCCAGCAGCTCCACAGGGGGGGGAGAGACCCAGTACTTC. Amino acids: CASSSTGGGETQYF.

The chain recombines TRBV4-2 with TRBJ2-7; D is perhaps TRBD2 (5 bases). Between the trimmed V and J ends, which lost 0 bases and 3 bases, there was a span of 12 bases. The CDR3 length is 15 residues. The germline V gene has CDR1 LGHNA and CDR2 YNFKEQ. The CDR3 DNA sequence: TGTGCCAGCAGCCAAGATGGCAGCGCGGGCTACGAGCAGTACTTC. It translates to CASSQDGSAGYEQYF.

This rearrangement joins TRBV24-1 to TRBJ2-3; TRBD1 aligns across 10 bases. CDR3 length: 17 residues. Germline CDR1 and CDR2: KGHDR and SFDVKD. The junction had 8 bases not matched to a gene; V was cut back by 5 bases and J by 1 base. This CDR3 reads CATSGTRDRGGTDTQYF. The CDR3 bases are TGTGCCACCAGTGGCACCCGGGACAGGGGTGGCACAGATACGCAGTATTTT.